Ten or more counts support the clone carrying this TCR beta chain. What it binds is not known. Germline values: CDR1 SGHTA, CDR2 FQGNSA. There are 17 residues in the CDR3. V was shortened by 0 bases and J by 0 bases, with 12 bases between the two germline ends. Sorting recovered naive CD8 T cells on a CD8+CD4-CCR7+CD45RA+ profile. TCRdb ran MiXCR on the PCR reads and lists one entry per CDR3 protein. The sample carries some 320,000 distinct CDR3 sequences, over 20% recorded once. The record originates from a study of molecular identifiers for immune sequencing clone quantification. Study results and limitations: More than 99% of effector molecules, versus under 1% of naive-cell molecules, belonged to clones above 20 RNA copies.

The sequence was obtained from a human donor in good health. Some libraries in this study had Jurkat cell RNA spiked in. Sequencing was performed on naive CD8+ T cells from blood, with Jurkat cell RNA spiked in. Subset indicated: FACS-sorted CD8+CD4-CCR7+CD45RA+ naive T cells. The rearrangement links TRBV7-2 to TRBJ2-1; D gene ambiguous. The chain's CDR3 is CASSLAKTGSSYNEQFF. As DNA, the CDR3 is TGTGCCAGCAGCTTAGCGAAGACCGGAAGCTCCTACAATGAGCAGTTCTTC.